Below are 27 T cell receptor beta chains sequenced from a single sample in a study of shared clonotypes between healthy human individuals. TCRdb keeps only in-frame clones here, not all; method: immunoSEQ multiplex PCR. The sample lists around 500,000 clones; 60% to 80% were seen once. The sample consisted of PBMCs. These TCRs come from a woman aged 35 to 49 in good health. Some clones in this sample may be carry-over from other donors' samples.

This clone occurred a few times. This could be a read error, since a much larger clone is one nucleotide away. This chain uses TRBV2 with TRBJ2-7; D unclear. The CDR3 extends over 12 amino acids. Trimming removed 4 bases at V and 2 bases at J, with 6 bases between. Per the germline V gene, CDR1 is SNHLY and CDR2 is FYNNEI. The CDR3 sequence: CASSVTAYEQYF. CDR3 nucleotides: TGTGCCAGCAGTGTCACGGCCTACGAGCAGTACTTC.

The table lists this clone with a count of one. The V gene is TRBV19, the J gene TRBJ2-1; a weak D match, TRBD2 (5 bases). Germline-derived CDR1 and CDR2 are LNHDA and SQIVND (reference sequence). Between the trimmed V and J ends, which lost 4 bases and 8 bases, there was a span of 18 bases. The CDR3 covers 15 residues. In DNA form, the CDR3 reads TGTGCCAGTAGTAGAGCCGAGGGCTCGAGGGATGAGCAGTTCTTC. It is translated as CASSRAEGSRDEQFF.

This chain uses TRBV18 with TRBJ1-5; D call uncertain. The CDR3 length is 14 residues. The germline V gene encodes CDR1 KGHSH and CDR2 LQKENI. V lost 2 bases, J lost 0 bases, and 5 bases lay in between. The DNA for the CDR3 is TGTGCCAGCTCACCATCAGGTAGCAATCAGCCCCAGCATTTT. Translating it yields CASSPSGSNQPQHF.

The chain links TRBV18 to TRBJ1-2; 7 positions match TRBD1. CDR3 length: 15 residues. Per germline, CDR1 KGHSH and CDR2 LQKENI. Trimming cost V 3 bases and J 1 base; bases outside gene matches: 5. The CDR3 reads CASSPPGQFNYGYTF. The CDR3 DNA reads as TGTGCCAGCTCACCTCCGGGACAGTTTAACTATGGCTACACCTTC.

The chain's CDR3 is CASSWQGGYEQYF. In nucleotides, the CDR3 is TGTGCCAGCAGTTGGCAGGGCGGCTACGAGCAGTACTTC. The chain combines TRBV27 with TRBJ2-7; the D gene is possibly TRBD1 (5 bases). CDR1 and CDR2 (germline): MNHEY, SMNVEV (reference sequence). Trimming left V 4 bases short and J 3 bases short, with 10 bases between. This CDR3 spans 13 amino acids.

The rearrangement links TRBV27 to TRBJ1-3; possible D gene TRBD1, 5 bases. CDR3 length: 17 amino acids. The V and J ends lost 2 bases and 8 bases respectively, with 22 bases between them. Germline V CDR1 and CDR2: MNHEY, SMNVEV (reference sequence). CDR3 in amino acids: CASSLREQVLLGDTIYF. In DNA form, the CDR3 reads TGTGCCAGCAGTTTAAGGGAGCAGGTTCTCCTGGGGGACACCATATATTTT.

This clone was found a few times. Other DNA sequences of this sample code for an identical CDR3. This sequence joins TRBV5-1 and TRBJ2-1; no reliable D call. Per germline, CDR1 SGHRS and CDR2 YFSETQ. The V and J ends lost 0 bases and 4 bases respectively, with 8 bases between them. The CDR3 totals 14 residues. CDR3 nucleotide sequence: TGCGCCAGCAGCTTGGCCTTGGGGTACAATGAGCAGTTCTTC. It translates to CASSLALGYNEQFF.

The V and J genes are TRBV27 and TRBJ2-7; 9 nucleotides agree with TRBD1. Germline-derived CDR1 and CDR2 are MNHEY and SMNVEV (reference sequence). This CDR3 spans 16 amino acids. V gave up 1 base and J gave up 3 bases; unmatched junction bases: 7. CDR3 bases: TGTGCCAGCAGTTTATGGGGGACAGGGAACGGCTACGAGCAGTACTTC. Its protein is CASSLWGTGNGYEQYF.

This chain uses TRBV10-3 with TRBJ2-1, with a tentative D call TRBD2 (5 bases). V gave up 7 bases and J gave up 10 bases, with 11 bases separating them. The germline V gene has CDR1 ENHRY and CDR2 SYGVKD. The CDR3 runs to 11 residues. The CDR3 region has the DNA TGTGCCATCACAGAGGGTCGCGAGCAGTTCTTC. This sequence encodes CAITEGREQFF.

V and J are TRBV30 and TRBJ1-2; D remains ambiguous. Between the trimmed V and J ends, which lost 8 bases and 8 bases, there was a span of 24 bases. The germline V gene encodes CDR1 GTSNPN and CDR2 SVGIG (reference sequence). The length of the CDR3 is 14 residues. CDR3 protein: CAMEVTRVLGGYTF. The DNA for the CDR3 is TGTGCCATGGAGGTCACCCGCGTTTTAGGGGGCTACACCTTC. The variable domain in full, with the rest retrieved from reference TRBV30 and TRBJ1-2, is SQTIHQWPATLVQPVGSPLSLECTVEGTSNPNLYWYRQAAGRGLQLLFYSVGIGQISSEVPQNLSASRPQDRQFILSSKKLLLSDSGFYLCAMEVTRVLGGYTFGSGTRLTVV.

As concerns this clone: Given a far larger clone just one base away, this is likely a sequencing read error. Other DNA sequences within the sample encode an identical CDR3. The V gene is TRBV30, the J gene TRBJ1-1; D may be TRBD1 (6 bases). This CDR3 is built from 15 residues. From germline, CDR1 is GTSNPN and CDR2 SVGIG (reference sequence). The CDR3 DNA reads TGTGCCTGGAGCCTTGGACAGAAAAAGAACACCGAAGCTTTCTTT. This sequence encodes CAWSLGQKKNTEAFF.

Regarding this clone: A read error likely explains this, since a far larger clone differs by one base. The genes are TRBV7-9 and TRBJ2-7; D unresolved. Germline lookup yields CDR1 SEHNR and CDR2 FQNEAQ (reference sequence). This CDR3 has 11 residues. V lost 5 bases and J lost 0, with 2 bases in between. CDR3 in amino acids: CASSISYEQYF. CDR3 coding DNA: TGTGCCAGCAGCATCTCCTACGAGCAGTACTTC. Combining the CDR3 with reference TRBV7-9 and TRBJ2-7 gives the whole variable domain DTGVSQNPRHKITKRGQNVTFRCDPISEHNRLYWYRQTLGQGPEFLTYFQNEAQLEKSRLLSDRFSAERPKGSFSTLEIQRTEQGDSAMYLCASSISYEQYFGPGTRLTVT.

Only a few counts were recorded for this clone. This rearrangement joins TRBV6-4 to TRBJ2-1; 7 bases match TRBD1. Losses at the gene ends were 0 bases for V and 2 bases for J; bases not matched to a gene: 1. Germline V lookup: CDR1 MRHNA, CDR2 SNTAGT. This CDR3 region has 15 residues. The CDR3 protein is CASSDSGGAYNEQFF. The CDR3 coding sequence is TGTGCCAGCAGTGACTCAGGGGGCGCCTACAATGAGCAGTTCTTC.

The sample holds one count of this clone. The chain combines TRBV6-5 with TRBJ2-2, with a possible D match to TRBD2 (5 bases). Germline V gives CDR1 MNHEY, CDR2 SVGAGI. This CDR3 is built from 15 residues. Trimming pared 4 bases from V and 5 bases from J, leaving 14 bases between. The CDR3 reads CASSFMLGGTGELFF. The CDR3 DNA reads as TGTGCCAGCAGTTTTATGTTAGGCGGGACCGGGGAGCTGTTTTTT.

The V and J genes are TRBV29-1 and TRBJ2-3; perhaps TRBD2 as D (5 bases). Trimming took off 8 bases at V and 5 bases at J, with 20 bases between the two ends. This CDR3 has 14 residues. Germline V gives CDR1 SQVTM, CDR2 ANQGSEA. CDR3 sequence: CSTAKDSRGDTQYF. The CDR3 DNA follows: TGCAGCACAGCCAAGGACTCACGGGGAGATACGCAGTATTTT.

This clone was detected only a few times. J is TRBJ2-7 and V is TRBV6-6, with D tentatively TRBD2 (6 bases). This CDR3 is built from 14 residues. Trimming stripped 6 bases from V and 0 bases from J, with 12 bases between. The germline V gene has CDR1 MNHNY and CDR2 SVGAGI (reference sequence). As DNA, the CDR3 is TGTGCCAGCAGGGGGGGAGCAACCTCCTACGAGCAGTACTTC. This gives the protein CASRGGATSYEQYF.

The rearrangement links TRBV27 to TRBJ2-5, with a possible D match to TRBD2 (6 bases). Germline CDR1 reads MNHEY; CDR2 reads SMNVEV (reference sequence). V was trimmed by 3 bases and J by 1 base, leaving 18 bases between them. The CDR3 covers 17 residues. The CDR3 here is CASSFGAGRTLQETQYF. The CDR3 region has the DNA TGTGCCAGCAGTTTCGGGGCGGGAAGAACTCTCCAAGAGACCCAGTACTTC.

The V call is TRBV7-2, the J call TRBJ2-5; tentatively, D is TRBD2 (5 bases). The CDR3 loop spans 14 amino acids. In germline, CDR1 is SGHTA, CDR2 FQGNSA. Trimming cost V 5 bases and J 5 bases, with 15 bases left between them. This CDR3 is CASSRGWERETQYF. The CDR3 DNA reads TGTGCCAGCAGCCGCGGCTGGGAGCGGGAGACCCAGTACTTC.

The chain combines TRBV5-4 with TRBJ2-7; tentative D call: TRBD1 (6 bases). This CDR3 has 15 amino acids. Germline CDR1 and CDR2: SGHNT and YYREEE (reference sequence). V was clipped by 4 bases and J by 0 bases, with 14 bases between them. The CDR3 region has the DNA TGTGCCAGCAGCAATCGACAGGCGAGCTCCTACGAGCAGTACTTC. This encodes CASSNRQASSYEQYF.

The gene calls are TRBV5-1 and TRBJ2-2; TRBD2 matches 9 bases. The germline V gene encodes CDR1 SGHRS and CDR2 YFSETQ. With V trimmed by 7 bases and J by 0 bases, 4 bases remained unmatched. The CDR3 runs 15 residues. The CDR3 sequence is CASALAGTNTGELFF. CDR3 nucleotides: TGCGCCAGCGCCCTAGCGGGGACGAACACCGGGGAGCTGTTTTTT.

The rearrangement uses TRBV9 and TRBJ2-5; D is uncertain. V lost 4 bases and J 1 base, leaving 11 bases between the germline ends. CDR1 is SGDLS, CDR2 YYNGEE, per germline. The CDR3 runs 14 residues. DNA of the CDR3: TGTGCCAGCAGCCTCACTATGGCCCAAGAGACCCAGTACTTC. It yields the protein CASSLTMAQETQYF.

This clone was counted only a few times. V usage is TRBV5-1 and J usage is TRBJ2-7; no reliable D call. The CDR3 is made up of 14 amino acids. CDR1 and CDR2 from the germline V gene are SGHRS and YFSETQ. V was cut by 3 bases and J by 2 bases, with 12 bases left in between. The CDR3 here is CASSSPVGPYEQYF. The CDR3 bases are TGCGCCAGCAGCTCCCCCGTTGGGCCCTACGAGCAGTACTTC.

The chain recombines TRBV10-3 with TRBJ2-5, with D possibly matching TRBD1 (6 bases). V gave up 0 bases and J gave up 5 bases, with 13 bases separating them. Germline CDR1 and CDR2: ENHRY and SYGVKD. The CDR3 is made up of 15 amino acids. CDR3 region: CAISESTSGEETQYF. The CDR3 bases are TGTGCCATCAGTGAGTCGACGTCAGGGGAGGAGACCCAGTACTTC.

V usage is TRBV5-1 and J usage is TRBJ2-5, with D unclear. The CDR3 length is 12 residues. Germline CDR1 SGHRS, CDR2 YFSETQ. Trimming cost V 5 bases and J 4 bases, with 9 bases left between them. The CDR3 nucleotides are TGCGCCAGCAGAGTTGGTGGAGAGACCCAGTACTTC. Its protein product is CASRVGGETQYF.

This clone was counted a few times. The V call is TRBV27, the J call TRBJ2-3, with 7 bases aligning to TRBD2. The CDR3 spans 15 residues. With V trimmed by 2 bases and J by 1 base, 3 bases remained unmatched. CDR1 and CDR2 (germline): MNHEY, SMNVEV (reference sequence). As DNA, the CDR3 is TGTGCCAGCAGTTTAAGACTAGCAGGCACAGATACGCAGTATTTT. As protein: CASSLRLAGTDTQYF.

The chain uses TRBV5-6 and TRBJ1-5; the D is unclear. V was trimmed by 6 bases and J by 0 bases, leaving 19 bases between them. The CDR3 runs to 17 residues. In germline, CDR1 is SGHDT, CDR2 YYEEEE. CDR3 sequence reads: CASNRFWEGNSNQPQHF. CDR3 nucleotides: TGTGCCAGCAACCGGTTCTGGGAGGGAAATAGCAATCAGCCCCAGCATTTT.

The genes are TRBV5-1 and TRBJ2-1, with D maybe TRBD1 (5 bases). The CDR3 contains 16 residues. The germline V and J ends were trimmed by 0 bases and 5 bases, with 15 bases remaining between them. Germline V gene sequence: CDR1 SGHRS, CDR2 YFSETQ. This CDR3 reads CASSLEGRRADNEQFF. The DNA of the CDR3 is TGCGCCAGCAGCTTGGAGGGGCGACGGGCCGACAATGAGCAGTTCTTC.